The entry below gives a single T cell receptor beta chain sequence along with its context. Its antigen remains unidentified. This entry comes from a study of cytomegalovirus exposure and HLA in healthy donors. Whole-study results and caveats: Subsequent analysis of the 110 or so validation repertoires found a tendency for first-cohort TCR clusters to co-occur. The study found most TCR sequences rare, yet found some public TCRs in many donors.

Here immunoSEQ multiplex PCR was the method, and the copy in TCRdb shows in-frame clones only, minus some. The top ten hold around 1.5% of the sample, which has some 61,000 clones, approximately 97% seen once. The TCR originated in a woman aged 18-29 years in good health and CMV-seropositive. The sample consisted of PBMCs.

CDR3 residues: CASSFRDRGRRGYNEQFF. DNA for the CDR3: TGTGCCAGCAGTTTTCGGGACAGGGGGAGAAGGGGTTACAATGAGCAGTTCTTC. The chain combines TRBV28 with TRBJ2-1, with TRBD1 matching 11 bases. This CDR3 spans 18 amino acids. Germline lookup yields CDR1 MDHEN and CDR2 SYDVKM. Unmatched junction bases numbered 11, after V lost 3 bases and J lost 4 bases.